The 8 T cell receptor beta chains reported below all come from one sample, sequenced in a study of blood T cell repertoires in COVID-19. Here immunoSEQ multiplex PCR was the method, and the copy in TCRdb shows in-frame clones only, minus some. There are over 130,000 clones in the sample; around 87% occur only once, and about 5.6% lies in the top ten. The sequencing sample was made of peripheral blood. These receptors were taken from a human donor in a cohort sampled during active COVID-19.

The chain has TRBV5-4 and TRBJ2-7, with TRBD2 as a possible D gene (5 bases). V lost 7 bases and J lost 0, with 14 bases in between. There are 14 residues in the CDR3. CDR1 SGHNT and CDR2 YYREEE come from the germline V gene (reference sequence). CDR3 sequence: CASGRRESSYEQYF. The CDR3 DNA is TGTGCCAGCGGTCGACGGGAAAGCTCCTACGAGCAGTACTTC.

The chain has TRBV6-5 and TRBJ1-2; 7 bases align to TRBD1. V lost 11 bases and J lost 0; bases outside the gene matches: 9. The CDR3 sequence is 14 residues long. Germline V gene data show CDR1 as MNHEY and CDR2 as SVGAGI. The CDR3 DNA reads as TGTGCCGTCAGGGACAGCCCTTCTAACTATGGCTACACCTTC. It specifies CAVRDSPSNYGYTF.

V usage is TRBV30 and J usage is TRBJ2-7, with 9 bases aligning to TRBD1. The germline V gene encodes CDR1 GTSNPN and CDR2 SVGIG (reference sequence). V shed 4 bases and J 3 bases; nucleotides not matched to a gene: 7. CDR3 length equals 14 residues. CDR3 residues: CAWTRTGVNYEQYF. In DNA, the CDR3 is TGTGCCTGGACCCGGACAGGGGTAAACTACGAGCAGTACTTC.

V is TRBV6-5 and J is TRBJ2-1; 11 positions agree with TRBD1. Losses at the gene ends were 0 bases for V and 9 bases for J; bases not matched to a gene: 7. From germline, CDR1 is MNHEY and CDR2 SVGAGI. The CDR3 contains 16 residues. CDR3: CASSYSSGTGGSEQFF. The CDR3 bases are TGTGCCAGCAGTTACTCCTCCGGGACAGGGGGATCTGAGCAGTTCTTC.

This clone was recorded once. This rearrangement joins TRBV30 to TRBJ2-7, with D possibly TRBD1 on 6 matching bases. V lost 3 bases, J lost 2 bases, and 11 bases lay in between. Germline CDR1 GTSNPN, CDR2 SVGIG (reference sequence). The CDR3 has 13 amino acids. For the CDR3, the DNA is TGTGCCTGGAGGGACAGTAGGGCCTACGAGCAGTACTTC. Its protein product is CAWRDSRAYEQYF.

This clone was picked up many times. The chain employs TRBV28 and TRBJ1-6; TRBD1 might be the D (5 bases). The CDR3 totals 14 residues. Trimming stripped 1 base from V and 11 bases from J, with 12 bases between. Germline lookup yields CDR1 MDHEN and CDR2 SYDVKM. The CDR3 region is CASSLSQGRAPLHF. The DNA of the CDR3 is TGTGCCAGCAGTTTATCCCAGGGCCGGGCACCCCTCCACTTT. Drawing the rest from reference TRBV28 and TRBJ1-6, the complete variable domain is DVKVTQSSRYLVKRTGEKVFLECVQDMDHENMFWYRQDPGLGLRLIYFSYDVKMKEKGDIPEGYSVSREKKERFSLILESASTNQTSMYLCASSLSQGRAPLHFGNGTRLTVT.

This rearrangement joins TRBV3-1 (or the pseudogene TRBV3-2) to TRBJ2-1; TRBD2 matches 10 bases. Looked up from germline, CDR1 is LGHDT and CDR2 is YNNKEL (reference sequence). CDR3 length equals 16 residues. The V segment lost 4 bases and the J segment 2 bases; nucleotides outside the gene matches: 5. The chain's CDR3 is CASSPLAGGTYNEQFF. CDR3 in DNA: TGTGCCAGCAGCCCTTTAGCGGGAGGTACCTACAATGAGCAGTTCTTC.

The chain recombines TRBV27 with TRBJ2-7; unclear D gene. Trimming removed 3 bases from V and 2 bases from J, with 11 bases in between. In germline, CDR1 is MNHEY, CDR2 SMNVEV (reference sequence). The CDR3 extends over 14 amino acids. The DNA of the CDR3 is TGTGCCAGCAGTTTTAATGGCATTACCTACGAGCAGTACTTC. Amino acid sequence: CASSFNGITYEQYF.